The 32 T cell receptor beta chains below were found in one sample sequenced in a study of blood T cell repertoires in COVID-19 (TCRdb year 2020). The library relied on the immunoSEQ multiplex PCR assay. Held by TCRdb, this immuneACCESS table contains in-frame sequences only and omits some clones. Under half of the omission traces to an unresolved V gene where checked; the cause of the rest is unknown. This sample comprises some 300,000 clones, around 87% of them detected only once. The biggest ten clones account for 1.3% of the sample. The sequencing sample was made of peripheral blood. These receptors came from a man aged 65 to 85 with acute or convalescent COVID-19.

The J gene is TRBJ1-6, the V gene TRBV30, with 9 positions matching TRBD1. The CDR3 consists of 14 residues. Germline V gene lookup returns CDR1 GTSNPN and CDR2 SVGIG (reference sequence). V lost 5 bases and J lost 6; bases outside the gene matches: 5. CDR3 amino acids: CAWGTGGSNSPLHF. In DNA form, the CDR3 reads TGTGCCTGGGGTACAGGGGGCAGTAATTCACCCCTCCACTTT. The complete variable domain, with remaining parts taken from reference TRBV30 and TRBJ1-6, reads SQTIHQWPATLVQPVGSPLSLECTVEGTSNPNLYWYRQAAGRGLQLLFYSVGIGQISSEVPQNLSASRPQDRQFILSSKKLLLSDSGFYLCAWGTGGSNSPLHFGNGTRLTVT.

The genes are TRBV18 and TRBJ2-2, with 7 bases fitting TRBD1. The germline gives CDR1 KGHSH, CDR2 LQKENI. This CDR3 is built from 15 residues. Germline trimming cut 3 bases from V and 6 bases from J; bases unmatched to any gene: 7. The CDR3, as DNA: TGTGCCAGCTCACCCGACAGGGAAGTCGCCGGGGAGCTGTTTTTT. Protein sequence: CASSPDREVAGELFF.

The chain joins TRBV10-2 to TRBJ1-1; D may be TRBD1 (6 bases). Germline V CDR1 and CDR2: WSHSY, SAAADI. Trimming pared 8 bases from V and 1 base from J, leaving 11 bases between. The CDR3 consists of 13 residues. The CDR3 is CASVGTPNTEAFF. In DNA form, the CDR3 reads TGCGCCAGCGTCGGGACACCGAACACTGAAGCTTTCTTT.

The chain links TRBV7-3 to TRBJ1-1; D possibly corresponds to TRBD1 (6 bases). CDR3 length equals 13 residues. Germline-derived CDR1 and CDR2 are SGHTA and FQGTGA. Trimming took off 5 bases at V and 5 bases at J, with 12 bases between the two ends. CDR3 amino acids: CASSVDSTTEAFF. DNA of the CDR3: TGTGCCAGCAGCGTGGACAGTACGACTGAAGCTTTCTTT.

V usage is TRBV9 and J usage is TRBJ1-4; D perhaps matches TRBD1 (6 bases). Trimming took off 0 bases at V and 0 bases at J, with 6 bases between the two ends. In germline, CDR1 is SGDLS, CDR2 YYNGEE. The CDR3 runs 15 residues. CDR3 protein: CASSVAGATNEKLFF. In DNA form, the CDR3 reads TGTGCCAGCAGCGTAGCAGGGGCAACTAATGAAAAACTGTTTTTT.

The V and J genes are TRBV15 and TRBJ2-3, with 8 bases matching TRBD2. Trimming removed 4 bases from V and 2 bases from J; junction bases left unmatched: 5. The CDR3 is 15 amino acids. Germline CDR1 reads LNHNV; CDR2 reads YYDKDF (reference sequence). CDR3 sequence reads: CATSTISGVTDTQYF. Written as DNA, the CDR3 is TGTGCCACCAGCACAATTAGCGGGGTCACAGATACGCAGTATTTT.

The rearrangement uses TRBV4-3 and TRBJ1-4, with unresolved D. This CDR3 region has 15 residues. Germline V CDR1 and CDR2: LGHNA, YSLEER. V was trimmed by 0 bases and J by 5 bases, leaving 10 bases between them. The CDR3 sequence is CASSQEPAGNEKLFF. The DNA for the CDR3 is TGCGCCAGCAGCCAAGAACCGGCGGGGAATGAAAAACTGTTTTTT.

CDR3 nucleotide sequence: TGTGCCAGCAGCAGGGGACACCTGAACACTGAAGCTTTCTTT. The encoded protein is CASSRGHLNTEAFF. The V gene is TRBV6-5, the J gene TRBJ1-1; possible D gene TRBD1, 6 bases. V gave up 6 bases and J gave up 0 bases, with 11 bases separating them. CDR1 MNHEY and CDR2 SVGAGI come from the germline V gene. CDR3 length equals 14 residues.

This clone was observed a handful of times. The V call is TRBV3-1 (or the pseudogene TRBV3-2), the J call TRBJ1-5; D possibly corresponds to TRBD1 (5 bases). V gave up 0 bases and J gave up 5 bases, with 8 bases separating them. The CDR3 loop spans 14 amino acids. CDR1 is LGHDT and CDR2 is YNNKEL in the germline V gene (reference sequence). CDR3 in DNA: TGTGCCAGCAGCCAAGAGGGCAGGGATCAGCCCCAGCATTTT. Translating gives CASSQEGRDQPQHF.

By sample fraction, this clone is medium-sized. In nucleotides, the CDR3 is TGCGCCAGCAGCCAAGATCCGGCGGCTGAGCAGTTCTTC. Protein product: CASSQDPAAEQFF. V gene TRBV4-1 combines with J gene TRBJ2-1; unclear D gene. Trimming stripped 0 bases from V and 9 bases from J, with 9 bases between. The CDR3 sequence is 13 residues long. Germline-derived CDR1 and CDR2 are MGHRA and YSYEKL.

The rearrangement joins TRBV6-5 to TRBJ1-1; D remains ambiguous. The CDR3 loop spans 12 amino acids. Germline CDR1 reads MNHEY; CDR2 reads SVGAGI. V was cut by 7 bases and J by 0 bases, with 6 bases left in between. The chain's CDR3 is CASTSVNTEAFF. In DNA form, the CDR3 reads TGTGCCAGCACGTCCGTGAACACTGAAGCTTTCTTT.

V is TRBV7-9 and J is TRBJ2-1, with 11 bases aligning to TRBD2. V trimming: 5 bases; J trimming: 10 bases; junction bases outside the gene matches: 13. The CDR3 length is 16 residues. Germline CDR1 is SEHNR and CDR2 is FQNEAQ (reference sequence). The DNA of the CDR3 is TGTGCCAGCAGCCCCCAGACTAGCGGGAACCTCCTGGAGCAGTTCTTC. As protein: CASSPQTSGNLLEQFF. Full variable domain (missing parts from reference TRBV7-9 and TRBJ2-1): DTGVSQNPRHKITKRGQNVTFRCDPISEHNRLYWYRQTLGQGPEFLTYFQNEAQLEKSRLLSDRFSAERPKGSFSTLEIQRTEQGDSAMYLCASSPQTSGNLLEQFFGPGTRLTVL.

The gene calls are TRBV6-2 or TRBV6-3 and TRBJ2-1, with TRBD1 identical over 12 bases. The V gene end was trimmed by 2 bases and the J gene end by 7 bases; junction bases not matched to a gene: 15. The CDR3 loop spans 19 amino acids. Germline V CDR1 and CDR2: MNHEY, SVGEGT. The CDR3 coding sequence is TGTGCCAGCAGTTACCCCGCCATATACCGGGACAGGGGGCGAAATGAGCAGTTCTTC. Its translation is CASSYPAIYRDRGRNEQFF.

The chain is built from TRBV29-1 and TRBJ1-3; D remains ambiguous. V shed 7 bases and J shed 0 bases, with 16 bases lying between them. Germline values: CDR1 SQVTM, CDR2 ANQGSEA. The CDR3 has 15 amino acids. Here the CDR3 reads CSAAGSESSGNTIYF. CDR3 nucleotide sequence: TGCAGCGCCGCAGGCTCCGAAAGCTCTGGAAACACCATATATTTT.

The V and J genes are TRBV15 and TRBJ2-5, with 9 bases matching TRBD1. Germline V CDR1 and CDR2: LNHNV, YYDKDF (reference sequence). J lost 9 bases, V lost 1 base, and 18 bases had no gene match. The CDR3 totals 18 residues. CDR3 DNA sequence: TGTGCCACCAGCAGAGGTGTTGGACTGGGACAGGGAATTTCGGCCCAGTACTTC. Protein sequence: CATSRGVGLGQGISAQYF.

The chain joins TRBV29-1 to TRBJ2-3, with 8 bases lining up with TRBD2. Germline V gene lookup returns CDR1 SQVTM and CDR2 ANQGSEA. The V and J ends lost 3 bases and 6 bases, in that order; junction bases with no gene match: 2. This CDR3 has 12 residues. CDR3 in amino acids: CSVDRGGDTQYF. CDR3 DNA sequence: TGCAGCGTTGACCGGGGGGGGGATACGCAGTATTTT.

This rearrangement joins TRBV27 to TRBJ2-1; 14 nucleotides agree with TRBD2. V was pared by 5 bases and J by 8 bases, with 11 bases of the junction left unmatched. The CDR3 has 17 amino acids. Germline values: CDR1 MNHEY, CDR2 SMNVEV (reference sequence). CDR3 coding DNA: TGTGCCAGCAGTCCGATGGGACTAGCGGGAGACAAAGATGAGCAGTTCTTC. This codes for CASSPMGLAGDKDEQFF.

This clone showed up just a few times. This sequence joins TRBV12-3 or TRBV12-4 and TRBJ2-1; the D gene is possibly TRBD2 (6 bases). The length of the CDR3 is 13 residues. V shed 6 bases and J shed 10 bases, with 16 bases lying between them. The CDR3 reads CASSTTRNGEQFF. Here the CDR3 DNA reads TGTGCCAGCAGCACGACTAGAAACGGCGAGCAGTTCTTC.

The chain carries TRBV18 and TRBJ2-5, with D tentatively TRBD2 (5 bases). The CDR3 loop spans 12 amino acids. V lost 2 bases to trimming and J lost 4 bases, with 5 bases between them. Per the germline V gene, CDR1 is KGHSH and CDR2 is LQKENI. The chain's CDR3 is CASSPEGETQYF. CDR3 bases: TGTGCCAGCTCACCAGAGGGAGAGACCCAGTACTTC.

This clone has ten or more counts. V gene TRBV11-2 combines with J gene TRBJ2-3; D might be TRBD2 (6 bases). There are 16 residues in the CDR3. Germline V CDR1 and CDR2: SGHAT, FQNNGV. V was shortened by 7 bases and J by 3 bases, with 20 bases between the two germline ends. The CDR3 DNA reads TGTGCCAGCACCGGGACGGGGAGGTCCCCGACAGATACGCAGTATTTT. Translating it yields CASTGTGRSPTDTQYF.

The chain uses TRBV28 and TRBJ1-5; D is ambiguous. Germline lookup yields CDR1 MDHEN and CDR2 SYDVKM. CDR3 length: 12 amino acids. The V end was cut by 4 bases, the J end by 7 bases, with 8 bases between. In DNA, the CDR3 is TGTGCCAGCAGTTACAGCATCCAGCCCCAGCATTTT. This translates into CASSYSIQPQHF.

The chain has TRBV3-1 (or the pseudogene TRBV3-2) and TRBJ1-1; 7 bases agree with TRBD1. Germline CDR1 is LGHDT and CDR2 is YNNKEL (reference sequence). V shed 4 bases and J 6 bases; nucleotides not matched to a gene: 5. The length of the CDR3 is 13 residues. The CDR3 region is CASSPDRDAEAFF. The CDR3 coding sequence is TGTGCCAGCAGCCCCGACAGGGATGCTGAAGCTTTCTTT.

The chain joins TRBV12-3 or TRBV12-4 to TRBJ2-3, with TRBD2 as a possible D gene (5 bases). The CDR3 has 13 residues. The germline V and J ends were trimmed by 5 bases and 2 bases, with 8 bases remaining between them. The DNA for the CDR3 is TGTGCCAGCAGTGACTACACCACAGATACGCAGTATTTT. The encoded protein is CASSDYTTDTQYF.

Concerning this clone itself: This sample also contains other DNA sequences that code for the same CDR3. This sequence joins TRBV7-9 and TRBJ1-5; no firm D call. The CDR3 covers 12 residues. V gave up 1 base and J gave up 6 bases, with 4 bases separating them. Germline CDR1 is SEHNR and CDR2 is FQNEAQ (reference sequence). The chain's CDR3 is CASSLGPQPQHF. The CDR3 nucleotides read TGTGCCAGCAGCTTAGGGCCTCAGCCCCAGCATTTT.

The chain combines TRBV4-3 with TRBJ2-5, with 9 bases lining up with TRBD1. Unmatched junction bases numbered 13, after V lost 2 bases and J lost 3 bases. Per the germline V gene, CDR1 is LGHNA and CDR2 is YSLEER. This CDR3 is built from 18 residues. CDR3 protein: CASSQLLRRGQGEETQYF. The CDR3 DNA sequence: TGCGCCAGCAGCCAACTCCTACGTAGGGGACAGGGTGAAGAGACCCAGTACTTC.

V gene TRBV28 combines with J gene TRBJ2-1; D may be TRBD2 (6 bases). Trimming pared 6 bases from V and 4 bases from J, leaving 13 bases between. Germline-derived CDR1 and CDR2 are MDHEN and SYDVKM. The length of the CDR3 is 14 residues. For the CDR3, the DNA is TGTGCCAGCAGCCCGGGGACTTTTTACAATGAGCAGTTCTTC. Protein: CASSPGTFYNEQFF.

This rearrangement joins TRBV24-1 to TRBJ2-1; TRBD1 aligns across 10 bases. V lost 5 bases to trimming and J lost 8 bases; unmatched junction nucleotides: 8. The length of the CDR3 is 15 residues. Germline V CDR1 and CDR2: KGHDR, SFDVKD. This chain's CDR3 is CATSAPGTGAHEQFF. The CDR3 DNA reads TGTGCCACCAGTGCGCCCGGGACAGGGGCACATGAGCAGTTCTTC.

The chain uses TRBV7-2 and TRBJ2-7, with D unclear. The length of the CDR3 is 12 residues. In germline, CDR1 is SGHTA, CDR2 FQGNSA. The V end was cut by 3 bases, the J end by 6 bases, with 9 bases between. The CDR3 loop is CASSFQRGEQYF. Here the CDR3 DNA reads TGTGCCAGCAGCTTTCAGCGTGGCGAGCAGTACTTC.

This clone appeared a few times. The J gene is TRBJ2-3, the V gene TRBV6-5; 7 bases line up with TRBD1. The V and J ends lost 7 bases and 2 bases, in that order; junction bases with no gene match: 3. Germline CDR1 MNHEY, CDR2 SVGAGI. The CDR3 spans 13 residues. CDR3 nucleotides: TGTGCCAGCATGGACAGGCTCACAGATACGCAGTATTTT. It codes for CASMDRLTDTQYF.

The chain is built from TRBV29-1 and TRBJ1-4; 9 bases match TRBD1. CDR1 SQVTM and CDR2 ANQGSEA come from the germline V gene. The CDR3 totals 13 residues. The J segment lost 5 bases and the V segment lost 7 bases, leaving 5 bases of the junction unmatched. CDR3 sequence reads: CSAYRGRNEKLFF. The CDR3, as DNA: TGCAGCGCTTACAGGGGGCGGAATGAAAAACTGTTTTTT.

With regard to this clone: The junction does not match germline at one end; this may be a read error. CDR3 in amino acids: CASSLTGGSDEQYF. CDR3 in DNA: TGCGCCAGCAGCTTGACAGGGGGCTCCGACGAGCAGTACTTC. The chain uses TRBV5-1 and TRBJ2-7, with 9 nucleotides matching TRBD1. Germline values: CDR1 SGHRS, CDR2 YFSETQ. This CDR3 contains 14 residues.

CDR3 amino acids: CAISEGRTGQGKDPYGYTF. CDR3 nucleotides: TGTGCCATCAGTGAGGGGCGGACGGGACAGGGAAAGGATCCCTATGGCTACACCTTC. The rearrangement uses TRBV10-3 and TRBJ1-2; 9 bases are shared with TRBD1. V shed 2 bases, J shed 4 bases, and the junction held 17 bases outside the gene matches. The CDR3 contains 19 residues. Looked up from germline, CDR1 is ENHRY and CDR2 is SYGVKD.